The source of this T cell receptor (beta chain) is a study of cytotoxic CD8 clonotypes in ibrutinib-treated CLL. In the study overall: There were 11 relapsed/refractory patients and around 15 treatment-naive patients, and roughly 18 were IGHV unmutated. Responses: around 25 partial, 2 complete; after median 68 months, about 15 stayed remitted, 12 progressed. Findings of the study overall: Lymph node repertoires were not studied, and sampling times were unmatched. Higher clonality was seen at ibrutinib response and a return toward baseline at progression.

V dropped 6 bases and J dropped 5; count of bases not matched to a gene: 8. CDR1 and CDR2 from the germline V gene are KGHSH and LQKENI. CDR3 length: 14 amino acids. The assay was immunoSEQ multiplex PCR, and TCRdb's table has in-frame clones only and misses some. The profile shows about 80,000 clones, more than 75% of them singletons. As regards this clone: Its cognate antigen is unknown.

The genes are TRBV18 and TRBJ1-1; TRBD1 matches at 8 bases. The sample was PBMCs, taken after 12 months of ibrutinib treatment. The source is a human donor with chronic lymphocytic leukemia. CDR3 region: CASSLDREGTEAFF. As DNA, the CDR3 is TGTGCCAGCTCCCTGGACAGGGAGGGAACTGAAGCTTTCTTT.